The clone carrying this T cell receptor (beta chain) occurred many times. Its antigen is unidentified. The data were taken from a study of T-cell reconstitution after alpha-beta-depleted transplantation in children. Study findings and constraints: As was reported, about two months after transplant, alpha-beta T cells came from several hundred expanded graft clones. Surviving recipient T cells and intrathymic progenitors accounted for some patients' high TCRbeta diversity at day 60. T-cell numbers and diversity, one year after transplant, stemmed largely from T cells that were newly produced.

Unique molecular identifiers were built into the TCRbeta library. Via MiXCR, TCRdb re-called the PCR reads, giving one row per CDR3 protein. The sample contains fewer than 750,000 distinct CDR3 sequences, roughly 24% of which appear only once. Here the sequenced sample was PBMCs, mostly from graft donor cells, taken 360 days after TCRalphabeta/CD19-depleted stem cell transplant. The sequence derives from a boy in the first two years of life who had a stem cell transplant for acute myeloid leukemia, so the T cells may come from the graft donor.

The CDR3 loop is CASSLSSGPYEQYF. CDR3 DNA: TGTGCCAGCAGTTTGTCTAGCGGCCCCTACGAGCAGTACTTC. The rearrangement uses TRBV6-5 and TRBJ2-7, with 7 nucleotides matching TRBD2. CDR3 length equals 14 residues. Germline CDR1 and CDR2: MNHEY and SVGAGI. Trimming at V came to 4 bases and at J to 2 bases, leaving 5 bases not matched to a gene.